This T cell receptor (beta chain) was observed in a study of T cell responses to AZD1222 COVID-19 vaccine listed by TCRdb under 2021. About the full investigation: AZD1222 recipients whose second dose came at about 4 weeks and those whose second dose came at about 12 weeks were combined into one group, since spike-specific TCR depth and breadth did not differ between the two schedules. A total of 233 trial participants underwent TCR sequencing, of whom nearly 210 had received two doses of AZD1222 and approximately 26 had received two doses of the MenACWY control vaccine. Enrollment into the trials was organized by age into subgroups of 18-55, 56-69 and 70-plus years, and those subgroups contained approximately 150, 30 and 60 TCR-sequenced participants, respectively. Broader findings and caveats from the paper: The 56-69-year group was small, and its depth increase did not reach significance, likely because of low power. CD4 TCRs associated with the vaccine covered the entire spike protein, and the dominant responses were in regions 160-218 and 743-854. Because no day 14 peak-response samples were available, the repertoires could be characterized only after the peak T cell response. Only five to seven AZD1222 recipients were SARS-CoV-2 seropositive at baseline, limiting conclusions about previously exposed vaccinees. After two AZD1222 doses, both the breadth and the depth of spike-specific TCRs were significantly higher than at day 0 and than in MenACWY recipients. Participants were mostly white British and included more females than males, and it was suggested by the authors that clonal diversity may have been underestimated. Nearly half of unique spike-specific TCRs reportedly recognized epitopes outside regions mutated in the B.1.351 and B.1.1.7 variants.

The CDR3 regions of human TCRbeta chains were subjected to immunosequencing. Per the original workflow: Repertoire TCRs were checked for matches against a reference library of SARS-CoV-2-specific TCRs that had been generated using the MIRA antigen-specificity platform. Breadth was defined as the fraction of unique TCRs that were SARS-CoV-2-associated. Depth was defined as the fraction of total T cells that were SARS-CoV-2-associated. Using the MIRA data, each spike-specific TCR was assigned both to the spike region to which the TCR was reactive and to a CD4 or CD8 class. Log10-transformed breadth and depth values were compared by one-way ANOVA with Sidak's multiple comparisons tests. Here the immuneACCESS table is served through TCRdb, limited to in-frame sequences with V and J called. Missing clones are a known gap in these copies; in checked studies unresolved V genes cover under half, and the rest lacks a known reason. That table furnishes V, J and clone size, whereas the DNA furnished D and trimming. For this sample the table gives just under 55,000 clones, of which 87% were detected only once. The ten largest clones represent under 5% of the sample.

In the case of this clone: Its target antigen remains unknown. The record has no base qualities; no much larger clone is one base away.

What this sample's time point label stands for: baseline before first vaccination. The vaccinee samples were drawn from two UK trials, COV001 and COV002, one of which was a single-blind randomized controlled phase 2/3 trial testing AZD1222 (ChAdOx1 nCoV-19) in healthy adults. For TCRbeta chain sequencing, PBMC samples were collected from trial participants at day 0 and at day 28 after the second dose. The CDR3 has 13 amino acids, counting the end cysteine and phenylalanine. Left in the record is the CDR3 DNA by itself, 39 bases read in frame from the first base. CDR1 and CDR2, looked up from the germline V gene, are SGDLS and YYNGEE. The germline ends are 11 bases apart after V is trimmed by 4 bases and J by 5 bases.

The source was peripheral blood, collected on day 0 of AZD1222 vaccination. The chain is made from TRBV9 and TRBJ2-3; TRBD1 could be the D gene, as 5 bases match. The TCR sequence derives from an adult in good health. In nucleotides, the sequence is TGTGCCAGCAGCTTTAGGGGCGGAGATACGCAGTATTTT. Translated, this is CASSFRGGDTQYF.